These T cell receptor beta chains were read from a single sample in a study of control samples from healthy donors and cancer patients. Clones were sequenced by immunoSEQ multiplex PCR, and TCRdb holds only the in-frame ones, with some missing. The sample has 95,000 to 150,000 clones, just under 90% seen once. Material for sequencing was blood. Receptors originate from a man in his thirties or forties in good health. Both conserved end residues are part of each CDR3. For some rows the clone size is stated as once, few or many, or as a class when expanded; others skip it.

j_call,v_call,clone_size,cdr3_aa
TRBJ1-2,TRBV5-4,.,CASSLLQGNYGYTF
TRBJ2-1,TRBV24-1,.,CATSDSPDSSSYNEQFF
TRBJ1-5,TRBV10-3,.,CAISEGNQPQHF
TRBJ2-4,TRBV29-1,.,CSPERGAKNIQYF
TRBJ2-2,TRBV7-3,.,CASSPGGPGELFF
TRBJ2-3,TRBV9,.,CASSPQGTDTQYF
TRBJ1-2,TRBV6-6,.,CASSLQGHYGYTF
TRBJ1-6,TRBV10-2,.,CASRGTGEQSGSYNSPLHF
TRBJ2-2,TRBV19,.,CASMRGRTGELFF
TRBJ2-1,TRBV9,.,CASSVAGGTISYNEQFF
TRBJ1-1,TRBV28,.,CASTWLAEAFF
TRBJ1-6,TRBV3-1/TRBV3-2,.,CASSLRDNSPLHF
TRBJ1-2,TRBV4-1,few,CPSSQGRGGQGEGYTF
TRBJ2-1,TRBV24-1,.,CATSDLQTATYNEQFF
TRBJ1-2,TRBV2,once,CASSTGTGAPYLLYGYTF
TRBJ1-2,TRBV6-1,.,CASSESRRTGANYGYTF
TRBJ1-5,TRBV24-1,.,CATSDRDRRSYSNQPQHF
TRBJ2-5,TRBV5-6,.,CASSYSETQYF
TRBJ1-3,TRBV10-2,.,CASGSTELGNTIYF
TRBJ2-5,TRBV18,.,CASTAGIGETQYF
TRBJ1-4,TRBV27,once,CASSQNRGRRGGPDEKLFF
TRBJ2-5,TRBV7-2,.,CASSLAGSQETQYF
TRBJ1-6,TRBV7-2,few,CASSFTGLGLSYNSPLHF
TRBJ2-3,TRBV24-1,.,CATSAFGGGRITDTQYF
TRBJ2-3,TRBV2,once,CASSQQDTQYF
TRBJ2-5,TRBV9,.,CASSVAWGAGGTQETQYF
TRBJ2-3,TRBV2,once,CASSEGLAGLDTQYF
TRBJ2-3,TRBV18,.,CASSLRASGGRSGTDTQYF
TRBJ2-7,TRBV11-2,.,CASSRDSLSEQYF